This TCR beta chain was observed in a study of T-cell reconstitution after alpha-beta-depleted transplantation in children. It was with unique molecular identifiers that the TCRbeta library was prepared. TCRdb ran MiXCR on the PCR reads and lists one entry per CDR3 protein. Of hundreds of thousands of distinct CDR3 sequences in the sample, more than 20% were seen once. With 2 bases removed from V and 1 base from J, the gap between germline ends came to 5 bases. CDR3 length: 13 amino acids. Germline loops: CDR1 SEHNR, CDR2 FQNEAQ (reference sequence). This TCR was recovered from a female patient aged 2-10 years who had a stem cell transplant for congenital amegakaryocytic thrombocytopenia, so the T cells may come from the graft donor. V usage is TRBV7-9 and J usage is TRBJ2-5; D not certain. Sequencing used PBMCs, mostly from graft donor cells, obtained 360 days after TCRalphabeta/CD19-depleted stem cell transplant. The CDR3 DNA follows: TGTGCCAGCAGCTTAATCCCCCAAGAGACCCAGTACTTC. Its translation is CASSLIPQETQYF.